Listed below are T cell receptor beta chains from one sample, sequenced in a study of vaccination and CD4 T cells after COVID-19. Antigens of these TCRs are unknown. Using its own MiXCR run on the PCR reads, TCRdb lists one record per CDR3 protein. The repertoire consists of approximately 20,000 distinct CDR3 sequences, with under 50% occurring once and the leading ten covering nearly 2.5%. Sequenced material: CD4+ T cells from blood, cultured in vitro, taken after SARS-CoV-2 vaccination. The receptor set was obtained from a human donor who had recovered from COVID-19. Each CDR3 is given with its conserved first and last residue. D genes are given only for firm matches. The size entry is marked missing in some rows and otherwise reads once, few, many or a size class.

>TRBJ2-2|TRBD1|TRBV15|.|15
TGTGCCACCAGCAGAGAGGGGACAGGGATCGGGGAGCTGTTTTTT
CATSREGTGIGELFF
>TRBJ2-2|.|TRBV20-1|.|13
TGCAGTGTCGGACGGCATAACACCGGGGAGCTGTTTTTT
CSVGRHNTGELFF
>TRBJ2-7|TRBD2|TRBV6-5|.|15
TGTGCCAGCAGTTACCTAGCGGGAGGGCCCTACGAGCAGTACTTC
CASSYLAGGPYEQYF
>TRBJ2-2|TRBD2|TRBV20-1|.|13
TGCAGTGCTAGGACTAGCATCACCGGGGAGCTGTTTTTT
CSARTSITGELFF
>TRBJ1-2|.|TRBV4-1|.|18
TGCGCCAGCAGCCAAGGGTCCGACCGATACAGGGTGAACTATGGCTACACCTTC
CASSQGSDRYRVNYGYTF
>TRBJ2-5|TRBD2|TRBV28|.|18
TGTGCCAGCAGTGGTCGCGGGACTAGCGGGAGTATCCCAGAGACCCAGTACTTC
CASSGRGTSGSIPETQYF
>TRBJ2-3|.|TRBV28|.|15
TGTGCCAGCAGTTTGGGTGGGGGGAGCACAGATACGCAGTATTTT
CASSLGGGSTDTQYF
>TRBJ1-6|.|TRBV6-2/TRBV6-3|.|13
TGTGCCAGCAGACAGACCTTTGCGTCACCCCTCCACTTT
CASRQTFASPLHF
>TRBJ1-1|.|TRBV7-2|.|15
TGTGCCAGCAGCTTAGCGCAGGTAGGAGGGACTGAAGCTTTCTTT
CASSLAQVGGTEAFF
>TRBJ1-5|TRBD1|TRBV6-2/TRBV6-3|.|15
TGTGCCAGCAGGACAGGGTATGGGGACAATCAGCCCCAGCATTTT
CASRTGYGDNQPQHF
>TRBJ2-3|.|TRBV27|medium-sized|18
TGTGCCAGCAGTTCCACCCCGGTCATCGGAGGGGGCACAGATACGCAGTATTTT
CASSSTPVIGGGTDTQYF
>TRBJ1-6|TRBD1|TRBV7-2|few|15
TGTGCCAGCCGACCTGTAGGACAGGGTTCTTCACCCCTCCACTTT
CASRPVGQGSSPLHF
>TRBJ2-5|TRBD2|TRBV11-2|few|16
TGTGCCAGCAGTAACCTGGGCGGGACTAGGGGCGGGACCCAGTACTTC
CASSNLGGTRGGTQYF
>TRBJ1-5|.|TRBV28|few|14
TGTGCCAGCAGTCCAGACCAGGGTAATCAGCCCCAGCATTTT
CASSPDQGNQPQHF
>TRBJ2-1|TRBD2|TRBV29-1|.|14
TGCAGCGTTGCACTAGCGGGGGCCTACAATGAGCAGTTCTTC
CSVALAGAYNEQFF
>TRBJ2-7|.|TRBV28|.|12
TGTGCCAGCAGTTTGGTTTGGGGAGAGCAGTACTTC
CASSLVWGEQYF
>TRBJ2-7|.|TRBV20-1|.|10
TGCAGTGCTAGGGTTTACGAGCAGTACTTC
CSARVYEQYF
>TRBJ1-2|.|TRBV2|.|13
TGTGCCAGCAGTGCGGGGAGTAACTATGGCTACACCTTC
CASSAGSNYGYTF
>TRBJ1-5|.|TRBV2|.|15
TGTGCCAGCCGGGGGTCCAGGGGAGGCAATCAGCCCCAGCATTTT
CASRGSRGGNQPQHF
>TRBJ1-5|TRBD1|TRBV25-1|.|15
TGTGCCAGCAGTGAAGAGGGACAGGGATGGGGGCCCCAGCATTTT
CASSEEGQGWGPQHF
>TRBJ1-1|.|TRBV28|.|13
TGTGCCAGCAGTTACTGCCAGCCTCGAGAAGCTTTCTTT
CASSYCQPREAFF
>TRBJ1-5|TRBD1|TRBV24-1|few|15
TGTGCCACCAGCCGGACAGGGGATGGCAATCAGCCCCAGCATTTT
CATSRTGDGNQPQHF
>TRBJ1-5|.|TRBV19|few|13
TGTGCCAGTAATCGGGGGACGGGGCAGCCCCAGCATTTT
CASNRGTGQPQHF
>TRBJ2-4|.|TRBV7-9|few|12
TGTGCCAGCAGCTCTGGATTTAGCATTCAGTACTTC
CASSSGFSIQYF
>TRBJ1-5|TRBD1|TRBV6-1|.|17
TGTGCCAGCAGTGGCCCGGGACAGGGAGATAGCAATCAGCCCCAGCATTTT
CASSGPGQGDSNQPQHF
>TRBJ2-1|.|TRBV24-1|.|14
TGTGCCACCAGTGCTGGAGGGGGTTGGGGTGAGCAGTTCTTC
CATSAGGGWGEQFF
>TRBJ2-5|.|TRBV7-2|few|16
TGTGCCAGCAGCTTAGTGCGGTCGTCTCAGGGAGAGACCCAGTACTTC
CASSLVRSSQGETQYF
>TRBJ2-7|TRBD2|TRBV28|.|14
TGTGCCAGCAGCCAAAGCGGGATACTCTACGAGCAGTACTTC
CASSQSGILYEQYF
>TRBJ2-3|TRBD2|TRBV5-1|.|16
TGCGCCAGCAGCGCGGAACTAGCGGGGGGACCAGATACGCAGTATTTT
CASSAELAGGPDTQYF
>TRBJ2-7|TRBD2|TRBV7-6|.|15
TGTGCCAGCAGCGCCGGGACTAGCGCTTCCTACGAGCAGTACTTC
CASSAGTSASYEQYF
>TRBJ1-2|.|TRBV20-1|few|14
TGCAGTGCTAAGAAGACAGGCACGAAGGGTGGCTACACCTTC
CSAKKTGTKGGYTF
>TRBJ2-7|TRBD1|TRBV5-1|few|15
TGCGCCAGCAGCTGGGGCGGGACAGGGGGCGACGAGCAGTACTTC
CASSWGGTGGDEQYF
>TRBJ2-3|.|TRBV5-1|.|15
TGCGCCAGCAGCTCAAACAGGGCAAGCACAGATACGCAGTATTTT
CASSSNRASTDTQYF
>TRBJ1-2|.|TRBV19|.|16
TGTGCCAGTAGTACCGACTCCGGGACGGCAAACTATGGCTACACCTTC
CASSTDSGTANYGYTF
>TRBJ1-2|.|TRBV7-3|.|15
TGTGCCAGCAGCTTATTCGGGGGGCATAGCTATGGCTACACCTTC
CASSLFGGHSYGYTF
>TRBJ2-3|.|TRBV11-2|few|18
TGTGCCAGCAGCCGAACTAGACGCATTGAAGGGTTCACAGATACGCAGTATTTT
CASSRTRRIEGFTDTQYF
>TRBJ1-2|.|TRBV5-4|.|16
TGTGCCAGCAGCCCCACCACGGGCAGGGGCGACTATGGCTACACCTTC
CASSPTTGRGDYGYTF
>TRBJ1-2|.|TRBV20-1|few|13
TGCAGTGCTAGAGATAGCGGGACGGATGGCTACACCTTC
CSARDSGTDGYTF
>TRBJ1-5|.|TRBV28|.|18
TGTGCCAGCAGTTCCCCCCTCGGGAAGAACTATAGCAATCAGCCCCAGCATTTT
CASSSPLGKNYSNQPQHF
>TRBJ2-6|.|TRBV11-1|.|20
TGTGCCAGCAGCCCCACCGTAGTCAGGGCTGTTGTTCCTGGGGCCAACGTCCTGACTTTC
CASSPTVVRAVVPGANVLTF
>TRBJ2-7|.|TRBV14|.|15
TGTGCCAGCAGCCAAGAAGGGACTTTTCTCGTTGAGCAGTACTTC
CASSQEGTFLVEQYF
>TRBJ1-1|.|TRBV7-2|.|15
TGTGCCAGCAGCTTCGAGGGGTTTTCAACCACTGAAGCTTTCTTT
CASSFEGFSTTEAFF
>TRBJ1-6|TRBD1|TRBV27|.|18
TGTGCCAGCAGTTTAAGTTCCGGGGACAGGACCTATAATTCACCCCTCCACTTT
CASSLSSGDRTYNSPLHF
>TRBJ2-7|TRBD1|TRBV12-3/TRBV12-4|.|15
TGTGCCAGCAGTCGGGGGGACAGGGGGCCGCGCGAGCAGTACTTC
CASSRGDRGPREQYF
>TRBJ2-1|TRBD2|TRBV6-1|.|15
TGTGCCAGCAGCCCGGGACTAGCGGGAGACAATGAGCAGTTCTTC
CASSPGLAGDNEQFF
>TRBJ2-7|.|TRBV7-8|.|14
TGTGCCAGCAGCACAAGTACTAGATTCTACGAGCAGTACTTC
CASSTSTRFYEQYF
>TRBJ1-5|.|TRBV6-1|.|14
TGTGCCAGCAGGGCGGGGAGTGTCAATCAGCCCCAGCATTTT
CASRAGSVNQPQHF
>TRBJ2-3|.|TRBV10-3|.|12
TGTGCCATCAGTGCAGAGGGAGGTACGCAGTATTTT
CAISAEGGTQYF
>TRBJ2-3|TRBD2|TRBV20-1|.|13
TGCAGTGCTTTAGCGGGGGGGCCGGATACGCAGTATTTT
CSALAGGPDTQYF
>TRBJ2-1|.|TRBV7-2|.|14
TGTGCCAGCAGCCCGGACTGGGGGGGCGATGAGCAGTTCTTC
CASSPDWGGDEQFF
>TRBJ1-2|.|TRBV20-1|.|16
TGCAGTGCTAGAGGAGCCGGGACCCAGGGCGCATATGGCTACACCTTC
CSARGAGTQGAYGYTF
>TRBJ1-6|TRBD1|TRBV4-2|.|18
TGTGCCAGCAGCCAAGATCTTGTAGAGGGACAGGAGAATTCACCCCTCCACTTT
CASSQDLVEGQENSPLHF